In this sample, the clone carrying this T cell receptor beta chain turned up a few times. Authors' processing steps: It was from reference gene primer amplification that nucleated cell counts were estimated. This table comes from immunoSEQ multiplex PCR, and its TCRdb copy is limited to in-frame clones, with some not included. The DNA gave D and trimming, while V, J and clone size come from that table. This sample yields more than 110,000 clones, of which around nine tenths are seen a single time; more than 3.5% belongs to the top ten. The data originate from a study of blood T cell repertoires in COVID-19. Study background: Both acute and convalescent COVID-19 samples were obtained from the United States, Italy and Spain. PBMCs, B-cell-depleted T cells, or T cells provided the cDNA or gDNA that made up the material.

This CDR3 comprises 13 residues. Deletions cut 5 bases from V and 5 bases from J, with 13 bases between. Germline CDR1 is LNHDA and CDR2 is SQIVND (reference sequence). This receptor was identified in a woman aged 40 to 50 with acute or convalescent COVID-19. The V call is TRBV19, the J call TRBJ2-7, with a weak D call TRBD1 (6 bases). The sequenced sample consisted of peripheral blood. In DNA, the CDR3 is TGTGCCAGTAGTGGAACAGGGCGGAACGAGCAGTACTTC. Residues: CASSGTGRNEQYF.